The rows below give T cell receptor beta chains drawn from one sample of a study of CD8+CD57+ T cells in acquired aplastic anemia. TCRdb passed the reads through MiXCR, listing each CDR3 protein once. The sample records 200,000 or so distinct CDR3 sequences, more than 45% being singletons. The material sequenced was sorted CD4+, CD8+, or CD8+CD57+ T cells (not recorded which) from PBMCs. The receptors derive from a human donor with aplastic anemia. The conserved cysteine and the conserved F or W are not part of the CDR3 here.

TRBV29-1	SATAAATDTQY
TRBV2	ASSEDDQYNEQF
TRBV5-5	ASSPRQGGYGYT
TRBV24-1	ATSDSTGEGIYEQY
TRBV7-9	ASSPGLPDEQF
TRBV11-2	ASSLTSGHNNEQF
TRBV19	ASRLGQNNSPLH
TRBV29-1	SVEDAVDYEQY
TRBV5-8	ASRRWQGNTEAF
TRBV2	ASSWREVHEQY
TRBV4-1	ASSQDRPERAQNTEAF
TRBV7-2	ASSPGTDNYGYT
TRBV29-1	SVDGGYDNTEAF
TRBV12-3/TRBV12-4	ASSLQGPGETQY
TRBV7-2	ASSATGIGSQPQH
TRBV4-1	ASSQGPQHSRTDTQY
TRBV9	ASSISPRRARGYT
TRBV15	ATSGLAGEADTQY
TRBV6-9	ASSYSRTSGMAGETQY
TRBV2	ASSPRGLAGGNEQF
TRBV6-1	ASRPTGAGSPYEQY
TRBV2	ASSELAEERKTQY
TRBV30	AWSVGTPGGELF
TRBV10-3	AIMASSYGYT
TRBV3-1	ASSQAGRYGEKLF
TRBV12-5	ASGLGTGGYT
TRBV5-4	ASSLRDRGYGYT